This TCR beta chain was recorded in a study of cytomegalovirus exposure and HLA in healthy donors (dated by TCRdb to about 2017). Regarding the study in general: A later analysis indicated that the roughly 130 validation repertoires were generated on the platform also employed for the approximately 670 repertoires of the first cohort. The aim of the study was to test whether cataloging public T cell receptors could identify signatures of past pathogen exposure. Besides the first cohort of hundreds of subjects, a separate validation cohort made up of roughly 120 different subjects was used. To predict cytomegalovirus infection status, the study brought together high-throughput TCR immunosequencing, statistical association of individual TCRs with disease status, and machine learning.

The donors belonged to the validation cohort of approximately 130 subjects, which was separate from the 666-subject first cohort. Note on this clone: Its antigen remains unidentified. No much larger clonotype is one base removed from it; base qualities were not supplied.

On the study overall, not on this receptor specifically: In vitro tests confirmed that a few of the cytomegalovirus-associated TCR beta chains recognize cytomegalovirus antigens. The authors suggested that the approach could potentially be generalized to other disease states and immunological phenotypes. All 130 or so repertoires were used to score co-occurrence in the validation cohort in a later analysis, because that analysis had no HLA typing for the cohort. Of the cluster scores, roughly 95% were above 0 in a later analysis, which found that TCRs clustered in the first cohort also tended to co-occur in the roughly 130 validation repertoires. The study gave a list of under 200 TCR beta chains associated with cytomegalovirus. Most TCR sequences were observed very rarely across donors, whereas some public TCRs were present in many individuals. The classifier was reported to diagnose cytomegalovirus status with high specificity and sensitivity in both the original cohort and the validation cohort.

Library creation used the immunoSEQ multiplex PCR assay. As for the original processing: A statistical classification framework was developed to diagnose cytomegalovirus status using the catalog of TCR beta chain sequences. TCRdb limited this immuneACCESS table to in-frame rearrangements with V and J called. A share of clones is missing; checked studies link under half to unresolved V genes, and the rest is unexplained. V and J calls and clone size follow that table, whereas D and trimming were derived from the DNA. This sample gives more than 110,000 clones in total; approximately 94% of them show up just once. 1.5% to 2% of the sample rests with the top ten. Input material: PBMCs. The TCR sequence derives from a man younger than 35 in good health and CMV-seropositive.

The sequenced DNA is TGTGCCAGCAGCTTTCGGGGTAGCCCCAGCTCCTACAATGAGCAGTTCTTC. Translated, it reads CASSFRGSPSSYNEQFF. The chain is assembled from TRBV7-6 and TRBJ2-1; matching of 5 bases hints at TRBD2 as the D gene. CDR1 and CDR2 are drawn from the germline V gene: SGHVS, FNYEAQ. From cysteine to phenylalanine, the CDR3 is 17 amino acids long. The kept DNA is CDR3 alone, 51 bases in frame from the first base. Trimming takes 3 bases from V and 0 bases from J, and the germline ends sit 15 bases apart. Beyond the CDR3, the reference TRBV7-6 and TRBJ2-1 genes provide the residues; the full variable domain reads: GAGVSQSPRYKVTKRGQDVALRCDPISGHVSLYWYRQALGQGPEFLTYFNYEAQQDKSGLPNDRFSAERPEGSISTLTIQRTEQRDSAMYRCASSFRGSPSSYNEQFFGPGTRLTVL.